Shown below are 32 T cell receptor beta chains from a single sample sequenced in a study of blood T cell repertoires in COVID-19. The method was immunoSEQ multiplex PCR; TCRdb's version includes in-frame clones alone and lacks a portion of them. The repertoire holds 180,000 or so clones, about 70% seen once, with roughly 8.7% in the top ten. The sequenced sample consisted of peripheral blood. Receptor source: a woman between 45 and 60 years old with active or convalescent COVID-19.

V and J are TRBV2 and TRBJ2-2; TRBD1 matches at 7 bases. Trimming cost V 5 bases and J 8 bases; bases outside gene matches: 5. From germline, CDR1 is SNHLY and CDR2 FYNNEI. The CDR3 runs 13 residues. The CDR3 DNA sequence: TGTGCCAGCAGTCCTATGACAGGGGGGGAGCTGTTTTTT. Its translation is CASSPMTGGELFF.

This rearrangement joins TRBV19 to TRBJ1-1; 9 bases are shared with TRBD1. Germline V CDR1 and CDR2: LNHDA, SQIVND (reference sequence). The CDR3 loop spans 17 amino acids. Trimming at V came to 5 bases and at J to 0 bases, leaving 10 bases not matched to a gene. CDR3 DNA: TGTGCCAGTAGTCACAGGGGGCGAACCCAACTGAACACTGAAGCTTTCTTT. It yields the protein CASSHRGRTQLNTEAFF. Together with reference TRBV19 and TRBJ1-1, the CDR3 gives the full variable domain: DGGITQSPKYLFRKEGQNVTLSCEQNLNHDAMYWYRQDPGQGLRLIYYSQIVNDFQKGDIAEGYSVSREKKESFPLTVTSAQKNPTAFYLCASSHRGRTQLNTEAFFGQGTRLTVV.

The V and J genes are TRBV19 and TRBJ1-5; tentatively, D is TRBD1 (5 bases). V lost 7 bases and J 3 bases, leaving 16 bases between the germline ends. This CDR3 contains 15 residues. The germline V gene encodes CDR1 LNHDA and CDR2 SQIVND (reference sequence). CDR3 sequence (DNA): TGTGCCAGTAACGCCCACAGGAGCCCCAATCAGCCCCAGCATTTT. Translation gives CASNAHRSPNQPQHF.

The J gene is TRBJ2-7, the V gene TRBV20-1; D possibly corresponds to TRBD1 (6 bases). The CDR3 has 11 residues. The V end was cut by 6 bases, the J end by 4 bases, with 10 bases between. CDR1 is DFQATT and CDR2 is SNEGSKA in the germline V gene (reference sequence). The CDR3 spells CSADDRYEQYF. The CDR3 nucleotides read TGCAGTGCGGACGACAGGTACGAGCAGTACTTC.

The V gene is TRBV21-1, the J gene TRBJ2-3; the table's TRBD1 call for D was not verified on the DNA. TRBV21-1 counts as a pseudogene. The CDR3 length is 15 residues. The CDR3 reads CASSRAEPSTDTQYF. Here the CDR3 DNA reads TGTGCCAGCAGCAGGGCAGAACCAAGCACAGATACGCAGTATTTT.

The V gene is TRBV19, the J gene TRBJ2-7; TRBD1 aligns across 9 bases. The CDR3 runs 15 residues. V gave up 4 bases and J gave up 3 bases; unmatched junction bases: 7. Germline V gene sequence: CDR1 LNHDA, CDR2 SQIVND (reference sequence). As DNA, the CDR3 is TGTGCCAGTAGTAAACCCGGGACAGGGAACTACGAGCAGTACTTC. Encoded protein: CASSKPGTGNYEQYF. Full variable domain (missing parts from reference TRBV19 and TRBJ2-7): DGGITQSPKYLFRKEGQNVTLSCEQNLNHDAMYWYRQDPGQGLRLIYYSQIVNDFQKGDIAEGYSVSREKKESFPLTVTSAQKNPTAFYLCASSKPGTGNYEQYFGPGTRLTVT.

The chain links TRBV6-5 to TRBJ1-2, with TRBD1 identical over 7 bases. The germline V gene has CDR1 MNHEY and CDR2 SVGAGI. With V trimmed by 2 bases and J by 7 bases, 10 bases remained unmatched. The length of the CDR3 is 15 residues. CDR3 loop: CASSYTPTGYAGYTF. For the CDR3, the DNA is TGTGCCAGCAGTTACACCCCGACAGGGTATGCTGGCTACACCTTC.

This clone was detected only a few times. The CDR3: CASRPSYRDTEAFF. CDR3 nucleotides: TGTGCCAGCAGGCCCTCCTACAGGGACACTGAAGCTTTCTTT. This chain connects TRBV28 to TRBJ1-1; D might be TRBD1 (6 bases). CDR1 and CDR2 from the germline V gene are MDHEN and SYDVKM. The V end was cut by 6 bases, the J end by 3 bases, with 14 bases between. This CDR3 has 14 residues.

The CDR3 region has the DNA TGTGCCAGCAGTGAATGGTCTAGCTTAAATGAGCAGTTCTTC. Protein: CASSEWSSLNEQFF. The rearrangement uses TRBV2 and TRBJ2-1; D possibly corresponds to TRBD2 (5 bases). V was cut by 2 bases and J by 7 bases, with 12 bases left in between. The CDR3 covers 14 residues. CDR1 is SNHLY and CDR2 is FYNNEI in the germline V gene. The entire variable domain, with the rest obtained from reference TRBV2 and TRBJ2-1, is as follows: EPEVTQTPSHQVTQMGQEVILRCVPISNHLYFYWYRQILGQKVEFLVSFYNNEISEKSEIFDDQFSVERPDGSNFTLKIRSTKLEDSAMYFCASSEWSSLNEQFFGPGTRLTVL.

CDR3 bases: TGTGCCAGCAGTTTAAAGTCGGGTCGGGGGGACACTGAAGCTTTCTTT. This translates into CASSLKSGRGDTEAFF. This chain joins TRBV28 and TRBJ1-1; the D gene is possibly TRBD1 (5 bases). CDR1 is MDHEN and CDR2 is SYDVKM in the germline V gene. The CDR3 sequence is 16 residues long. V shed 2 bases and J shed 3 bases, with 16 bases lying between them.

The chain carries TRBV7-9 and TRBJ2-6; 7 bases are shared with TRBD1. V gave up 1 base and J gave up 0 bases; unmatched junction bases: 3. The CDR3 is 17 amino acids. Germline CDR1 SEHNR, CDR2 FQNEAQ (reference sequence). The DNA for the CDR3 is TGTGCCAGCAGCTTAGGACAGGGCAGCTCTGGGGCCAACGTCCTGACTTTC. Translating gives CASSLGQGSSGANVLTF.

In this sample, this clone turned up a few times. CDR3 loop: CASSLSPQGARGYTF. The DNA of the CDR3 is TGTGCCAGCAGTCTATCGCCCCAGGGGGCGCGTGGCTACACCTTC. The chain recombines TRBV28 with TRBJ1-2, with TRBD1 matching 8 bases. The CDR3 spans 15 residues. The germline CDR1 and CDR2 sequences are MDHEN and SYDVKM. The V and J ends lost 5 bases and 7 bases, in that order; junction bases with no gene match: 12.

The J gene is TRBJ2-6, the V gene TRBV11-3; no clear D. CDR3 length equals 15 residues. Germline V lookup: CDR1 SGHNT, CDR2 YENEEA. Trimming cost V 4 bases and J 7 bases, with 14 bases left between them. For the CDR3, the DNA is TGTGCCAGCAGCTACAGCTCCTCAGGAGCCAACGTCCTGACTTTC. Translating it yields CASSYSSSGANVLTF.

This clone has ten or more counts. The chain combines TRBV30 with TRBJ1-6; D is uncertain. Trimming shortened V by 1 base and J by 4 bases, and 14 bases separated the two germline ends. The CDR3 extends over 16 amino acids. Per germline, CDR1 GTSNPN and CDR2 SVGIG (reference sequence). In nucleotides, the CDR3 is TGTGCCTGGAGTGGAGGGTTTACTTCATATAATTCACCCCTCCACTTT. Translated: CAWSGGFTSYNSPLHF.

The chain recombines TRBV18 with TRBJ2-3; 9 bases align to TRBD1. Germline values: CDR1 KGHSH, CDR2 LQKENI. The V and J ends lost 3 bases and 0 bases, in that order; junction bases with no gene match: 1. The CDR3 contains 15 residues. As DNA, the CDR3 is TGTGCCAGCTCACCCGGGACAGGGAGCACAGATACGCAGTATTTT. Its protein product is CASSPGTGSTDTQYF. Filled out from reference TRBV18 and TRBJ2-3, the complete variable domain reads NAGVMQNPRHLVRRRGQEARLRCSPMKGHSHVYWYRQLPEEGLKFMVYLQKENIIDESGMPKERFSAEFPKEGPSILRIQQVVRGDSAAYFCASSPGTGSTDTQYFGPGTRLTVL.

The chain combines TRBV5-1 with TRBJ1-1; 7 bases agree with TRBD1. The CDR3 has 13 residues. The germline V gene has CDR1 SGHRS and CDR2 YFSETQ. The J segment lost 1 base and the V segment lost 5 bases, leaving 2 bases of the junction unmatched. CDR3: CASSTGENTEAFF. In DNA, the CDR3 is TGCGCCAGCAGTACAGGGGAGAACACTGAAGCTTTCTTT.

CDR3 residues: CSGRDRDNYGYTF. The CDR3 region has the DNA TGCAGCGGCAGGGACAGGGATAACTATGGCTACACCTTC. The chain uses TRBV29-1 and TRBJ1-2; 9 bases fit TRBD1. V was clipped by 7 bases and J by 1 base; unmatched bases: 4. From germline, CDR1 is SQVTM and CDR2 ANQGSEA. This CDR3 is built from 13 residues.

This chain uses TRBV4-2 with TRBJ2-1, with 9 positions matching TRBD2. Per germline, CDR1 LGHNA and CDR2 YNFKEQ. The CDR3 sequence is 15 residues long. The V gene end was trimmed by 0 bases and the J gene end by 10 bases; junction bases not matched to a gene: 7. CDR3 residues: CASSQDIGSGREQFF. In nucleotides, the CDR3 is TGTGCCAGCAGCCAAGATATAGGCAGCGGGAGGGAGCAGTTCTTC.

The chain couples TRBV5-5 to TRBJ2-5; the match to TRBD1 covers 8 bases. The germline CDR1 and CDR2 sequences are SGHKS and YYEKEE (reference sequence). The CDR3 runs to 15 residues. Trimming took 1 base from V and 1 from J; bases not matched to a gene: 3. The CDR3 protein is CASSLNRGVQETQYF. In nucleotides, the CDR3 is TGTGCCAGCAGCTTGAACAGGGGGGTCCAAGAGACCCAGTACTTC.

CDR3 sequence reads: CASSSTGTEIEAFF. In DNA, the CDR3 is TGTGCCAGCAGTTCCACCGGGACAGAGATTGAAGCTTTCTTT. The gene calls are TRBV6-6 and TRBJ1-1, with TRBD1 identical over 7 bases. The CDR3 loop spans 14 amino acids. V gave up 4 bases and J gave up 7 bases; unmatched junction bases: 9. The germline V gene encodes CDR1 MNHNY and CDR2 SVGAGI (reference sequence).

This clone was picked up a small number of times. For the CDR3, the DNA is TGCGCCAGCAGCCAGACAAGTGGGGCCAACGTCCTGACTTTC. It specifies CASSQTSGANVLTF. The J gene is TRBJ2-6, the V gene TRBV5-1; no definite D call. CDR1 and CDR2 from the germline V gene are SGHRS and YFSETQ. V lost 4 bases, J lost 3 bases, and 8 bases lay in between. The CDR3 runs 14 residues. The full variable domain, in which reference TRBV5-1 and TRBJ2-6 provide the parts outside the CDR3, is KAGVTQTPRYLIKTRGQQVTLSCSPISGHRSVSWYQQTPGQGLQFLFEYFSETQRNKGNFPGRFSGRQFSNSRSEMNVSTLELGDSALYLCASSQTSGANVLTFGAGSRLTVL.

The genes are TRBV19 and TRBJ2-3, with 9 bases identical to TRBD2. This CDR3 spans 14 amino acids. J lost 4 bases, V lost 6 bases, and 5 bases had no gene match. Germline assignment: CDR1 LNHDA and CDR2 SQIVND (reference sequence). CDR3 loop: CASRRGGGPDTQYF. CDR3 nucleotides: TGTGCCAGTAGGCGGGGGGGCGGCCCAGATACGCAGTATTTT.

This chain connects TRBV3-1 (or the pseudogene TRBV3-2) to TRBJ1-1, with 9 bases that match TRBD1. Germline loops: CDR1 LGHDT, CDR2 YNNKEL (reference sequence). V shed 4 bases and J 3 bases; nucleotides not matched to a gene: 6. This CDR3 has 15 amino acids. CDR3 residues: CASSPTGGGDTEAFF. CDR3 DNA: TGTGCCAGCAGCCCAACAGGGGGCGGTGACACTGAAGCTTTCTTT.

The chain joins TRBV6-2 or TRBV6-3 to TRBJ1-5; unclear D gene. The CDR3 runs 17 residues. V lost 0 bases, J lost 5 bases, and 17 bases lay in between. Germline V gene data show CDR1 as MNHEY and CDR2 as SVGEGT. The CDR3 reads CASSYSGDPKSYQPQHF. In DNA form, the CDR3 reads TGTGCCAGCAGTTACTCGGGCGACCCGAAATCATATCAGCCCCAGCATTTT.

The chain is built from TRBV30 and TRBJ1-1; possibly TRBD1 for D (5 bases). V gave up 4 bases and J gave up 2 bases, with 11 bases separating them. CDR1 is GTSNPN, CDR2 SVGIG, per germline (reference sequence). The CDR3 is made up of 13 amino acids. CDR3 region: CAWTHQGNTEAFF. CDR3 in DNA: TGTGCCTGGACTCACCAGGGAAACACTGAAGCTTTCTTT.

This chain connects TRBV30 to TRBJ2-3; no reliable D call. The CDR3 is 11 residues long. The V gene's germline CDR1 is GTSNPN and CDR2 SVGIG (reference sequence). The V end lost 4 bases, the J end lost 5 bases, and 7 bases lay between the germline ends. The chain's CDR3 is CAWNPGDTQYF. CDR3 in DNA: TGTGCCTGGAATCCGGGAGATACGCAGTATTTT.

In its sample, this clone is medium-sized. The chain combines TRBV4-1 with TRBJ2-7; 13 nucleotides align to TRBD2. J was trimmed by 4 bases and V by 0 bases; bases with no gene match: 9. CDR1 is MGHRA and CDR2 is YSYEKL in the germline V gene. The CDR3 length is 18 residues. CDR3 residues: CASSQDARLAGGGYEQYF. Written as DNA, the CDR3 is TGCGCCAGCAGCCAAGACGCTCGACTAGCGGGAGGCGGATACGAGCAGTACTTC.

In nucleotides, the CDR3 is TGTGCCACCAGCAGAGATGAAGGGGACTACGAGCAGTACTTC. Amino acid sequence: CATSRDEGDYEQYF. The rearrangement uses TRBV15 and TRBJ2-7; the D gene is possibly TRBD1 (5 bases). The CDR3 spans 14 residues. CDR1 and CDR2 (germline): LNHNV, YYDKDF (reference sequence). The germline V and J ends were trimmed by 0 bases and 3 bases, with 9 bases remaining between them.

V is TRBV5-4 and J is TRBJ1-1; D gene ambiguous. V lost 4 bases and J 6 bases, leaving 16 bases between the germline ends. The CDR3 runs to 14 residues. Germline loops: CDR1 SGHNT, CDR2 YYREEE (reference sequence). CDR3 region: CASSHPLREPEAFF. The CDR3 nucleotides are TGTGCCAGCAGCCACCCCCTGAGGGAGCCTGAAGCTTTCTTT.

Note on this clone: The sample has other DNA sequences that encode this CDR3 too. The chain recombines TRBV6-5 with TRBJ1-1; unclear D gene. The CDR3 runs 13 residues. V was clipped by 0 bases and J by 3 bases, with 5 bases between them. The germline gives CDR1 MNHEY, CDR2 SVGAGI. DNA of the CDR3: TGTGCCAGCAGTTACTCAGCTGACACTGAAGCTTTCTTT. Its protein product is CASSYSADTEAFF.

The CDR3 DNA sequence: TGTGCCAGCAGCAAGAAACTAGCGAGCTCCTACAATGAGCAGTTCTTC. It encodes CASSKKLASSYNEQFF. The chain combines TRBV21-1 with TRBJ2-1; TRBD2 is the table's D call and was not checked against the DNA. TRBV21-1 counts as a pseudogene. This CDR3 spans 16 amino acids.

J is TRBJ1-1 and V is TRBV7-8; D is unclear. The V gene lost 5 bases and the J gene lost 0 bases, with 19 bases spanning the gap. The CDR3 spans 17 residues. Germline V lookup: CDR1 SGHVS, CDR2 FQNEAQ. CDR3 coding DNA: TGTGCCAGCAGCCTTAATCTATCCCCGGTCATGAACACTGAAGCTTTCTTT. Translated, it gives CASSLNLSPVMNTEAFF.